The 11 T cell receptor beta chains in this list originate from one sample, sequenced in a study of CD8 T cells in ankylosing spondylitis. These receptors' targets are unknown. From the 5' RACE reads, TCRdb called clonotypes with MiXCR, one entry per CDR3 protein. The data hold around 490,000 distinct CDR3 sequences, with over 4% observed a single time. The study, taken as a whole, reports: Among TCR beta sequences, a motif of several highly homologous variants appeared characteristic of ankylosing spondylitis blood.

Specimen: blood, either unsorted or a sorted T cell fraction (not recorded which). These receptors originate from a male donor with ankylosing spondylitis.

This clonotype was seen at least ten times. The chain couples TRBV25-1 to TRBJ1-4; the match to TRBD1 covers 9 bases. The CDR3 covers 13 residues. Germline V lookup: CDR1 MGHDK, CDR2 SYGVNS. Trimming removed 7 bases from V and 7 bases from J; junction bases left unmatched: 4. The DNA for the CDR3 is TGTGCCAGCACGGACAGGGGCGGTGAAAAACTGTTTTTT. It codes for CASTDRGGEKLFF.

This clonotype has a count of ten or more. The chain is built from TRBV4-1 and TRBJ1-1, with D tentatively TRBD1 (6 bases). V was trimmed by 1 base and J by 1 base, leaving 10 bases between them. This CDR3 region has 15 residues. Looked up from germline, CDR1 is MGHRA and CDR2 is YSYEKL. The CDR3 sequence is CASSQGSDRNTEAFF. CDR3 sequence (DNA): TGCGCCAGCAGCCAAGGGTCGGACAGGAACACTGAAGCTTTCTTT.

This clonotype was counted many times. The CDR3 DNA reads TGCGCCAGCAGCTTGGATGCACAGGAGAACACCGGGGAGCTGTTTTTT. It is translated as CASSLDAQENTGELFF. The V gene is TRBV5-1, the J gene TRBJ2-2; TRBD1 might be the D (5 bases). CDR1 SGHRS and CDR2 YFSETQ come from the germline V gene. This CDR3 spans 16 amino acids. V lost 0 bases and J lost 1, with 10 bases in between.

This clonotype came up a few times. This chain links TRBV20-1 with TRBJ1-4; D gene ambiguous. This CDR3 has 12 amino acids. Germline V gives CDR1 DFQATT, CDR2 SNEGSKA (reference sequence). Between the trimmed V and J ends, which lost 6 bases and 6 bases, there was a span of 11 bases. For the CDR3, the DNA is TGCAGTGCCGGCGCGTTTGATGAAAAACTGTTTTTT. Translation gives CSAGAFDEKLFF.

The chain carries TRBV6-2 or TRBV6-3 and TRBJ1-6; D is uncertain. Germline CDR1 reads MNHEY; CDR2 reads SVGEGT. This CDR3 spans 12 amino acids. V shed 6 bases and J shed 8 bases, with 8 bases lying between them. The DNA of the CDR3 is TGTGCCAGCAGCGAAATGGATTCACCCCTCCACTTT. Translated, it gives CASSEMDSPLHF.

This clonotype has at least ten counts. V and J are TRBV27 and TRBJ2-1, with TRBD2 as a possible D gene (6 bases). V was cut by 2 bases and J by 3 bases, with 11 bases left in between. This CDR3 is built from 15 residues. Germline V gives CDR1 MNHEY, CDR2 SMNVEV (reference sequence). The CDR3 loop reads CASSLRDSIYNEQFF. The CDR3 nucleotides read TGTGCCAGCAGTTTAAGGGACTCAATCTACAATGAGCAGTTCTTC.

This clonotype was picked up many times. The V call is TRBV27, the J call TRBJ1-2; D ambiguous. V lost 0 bases and J 3 bases, leaving 8 bases between the germline ends. Per the germline V gene, CDR1 is MNHEY and CDR2 is SMNVEV (reference sequence). CDR3 length equals 14 residues. CDR3 nucleotides: TGTGCCAGCAGTTTATCGTCCGGACACTATGGCTACACCTTC. Protein: CASSLSSGHYGYTF.

The chain couples TRBV6-1 to TRBJ2-2, with TRBD1 as a possible D gene (5 bases). This CDR3 is built from 14 residues. Trimming took 6 bases from V and 3 from J, leaving 11 bases between them. Germline assignment: CDR1 MNHNS and CDR2 SASEGT. CDR3 loop: CASRKTEYTGELFF. CDR3 nucleotides: TGTGCCAGCAGAAAGACAGAATACACCGGGGAGCTGTTTTTT.

This clonotype showed up many times. The chain uses TRBV12-3 or TRBV12-4 and TRBJ1-1; tentatively, D is TRBD1 (5 bases). Trimming left V 2 bases short and J 0 bases short, with 7 bases between. This CDR3 comprises 14 residues. CDR3 amino acids: CASSLPGMNTEAFF. CDR3 nucleotide sequence: TGTGCCAGCAGTTTACCAGGGATGAACACTGAAGCTTTCTTT.

This clonotype was detected a few times. The chain couples TRBV6-2 or TRBV6-3 to TRBJ2-7; possibly TRBD2 for D (6 bases). This CDR3 contains 17 residues. Per germline, CDR1 MNHEY and CDR2 SVGEGT. The V gene lost 6 bases and the J gene lost 2 bases, with 23 bases spanning the gap. CDR3 residues: CASSLLLAAGTTYEQYF. The CDR3 coding sequence is TGTGCCAGCAGCCTCTTGCTCGCGGCGGGAACGACCTACGAGCAGTACTTC.

The table lists this clonotype with many counts. The rearrangement joins TRBV5-1 to TRBJ1-2; D possibly corresponds to TRBD1 (5 bases). Germline V gene sequence: CDR1 SGHRS, CDR2 YFSETQ. Trimming removed 4 bases at V and 2 bases at J, with 12 bases between. There are 14 residues in the CDR3. The CDR3 coding sequence is TGCGCCAGCAGCAGAAGAGGACACAACTATGGCTACACCTTC. It encodes CASSRRGHNYGYTF. Drawing the rest from reference TRBV5-1 and TRBJ1-2, the complete variable domain is KAGVTQTPRYLIKTRGQQVTLSCSPISGHRSVSWYQQTPGQGLQFLFEYFSETQRNKGNFPGRFSGRQFSNSRSEMNVSTLELGDSALYLCASSRRGHNYGYTFGSGTRLTVV.